The entry below describes one T cell receptor (beta chain). Antigen unknown. Primers included in the PCR were 60 Vbeta and 13 Jbeta primers. Source study methods: A later analysis tallied approximately 80 million unique TCR beta chains, about 11 million of them shared. Profiled with immunoSEQ multiplex PCR; TCRdb holds only in-frame clones, not every one. That table gives V, J and clone size, and the DNA gave D and trimming. The table has 50,000 to 65,000 clones, roughly 80% seen once. The data are from a study of cytomegalovirus exposure and HLA in healthy donors. Study conclusions and caveats: The productive fraction for most TCR beta V segments was about 87% or about 30% in an earlier analysis.

Sequencing used PBMCs. This sequence originates from a woman aged 40-49 years in good health and CMV-seropositive.

CDR3 in DNA: TGTGCCAGTAGTCCCACGCGCGGGGGGGCCAACGTCCTGACTTTC. Translation gives CASSPTRGGANVLTF. The chain recombines TRBV19 with TRBJ2-6, with D tentatively TRBD2 (5 bases). The germline V and J ends were trimmed by 5 bases and 4 bases, with 12 bases remaining between them. The germline gives CDR1 LNHDA, CDR2 SQIVND (reference sequence). This CDR3 contains 15 residues. Complete variable domain (other parts from reference TRBV19 and TRBJ2-6): DGGITQSPKYLFRKEGQNVTLSCEQNLNHDAMYWYRQDPGQGLRLIYYSQIVNDFQKGDIAEGYSVSREKKESFPLTVTSAQKNPTAFYLCASSPTRGGANVLTFGAGSRLTVL.